The 6 T cell receptor beta chains below come from one sample, sequenced in a study of T cell responses to AZD1222 COVID-19 vaccine. Measured with immunoSEQ multiplex PCR; TCRdb has only the in-frame clones, and not every one. The sample holds 100,000 or so clones, 70% to 90% seen once. Specimen: peripheral blood, collected on day 0 of AZD1222 vaccination. The receptors originated from an adult in good health.

J is TRBJ1-2 and V is TRBV27; D possibly corresponds to TRBD1 (6 bases). This CDR3 comprises 15 residues. Germline CDR1 reads MNHEY; CDR2 reads SMNVEV (reference sequence). Trimming left V 6 bases short and J 8 bases short, with 22 bases between. CDR3 bases: TGTGCCAGCAGACGGAATGGGGGGCGCCCTGCGGGCTACACCTTC. Its translation: CASRRNGGRPAGYTF.

This chain links TRBV18 with TRBJ2-1, with D perhaps TRBD2 (6 bases). CDR1 is KGHSH, CDR2 LQKENI, per germline. The CDR3 is 14 amino acids. V shed 6 bases and J shed 5 bases, with 14 bases lying between them. The CDR3 sequence: CASSTGLTNNEQFF. CDR3 bases: TGTGCCAGCTCGACGGGACTCACCAACAATGAGCAGTTCTTC. Together with reference TRBV18 and TRBJ2-1, the CDR3 gives the full variable domain: NAGVMQNPRHLVRRRGQEARLRCSPMKGHSHVYWYRQLPEEGLKFMVYLQKENIIDESGMPKERFSAEFPKEGPSILRIQQVVRGDSAAYFCASSTGLTNNEQFFGPGTRLTVL.

The genes are TRBV11-2 and TRBJ1-5; no reliable D call. V lost 5 bases and J lost 0, with 8 bases in between. Germline CDR1 SGHAT, CDR2 FQNNGV. This CDR3 is 14 amino acids long. The CDR3: CASSPANSNQPQHF. The CDR3 coding sequence is TGTGCCAGCAGCCCCGCCAATAGCAATCAGCCCCAGCATTTT.

This clone came up once. This chain connects TRBV3-1 (or the pseudogene TRBV3-2) to TRBJ2-1; TRBD2 agrees at 13 bases. Trimming removed 4 bases from V and 15 bases from J; junction bases left unmatched: 18. The CDR3 has 17 amino acids. Germline values: CDR1 LGHDT, CDR2 YNNKEL (reference sequence). CDR3 sequence reads: CASSPPQGRLAGGPRFF. As DNA, the CDR3 is TGTGCCAGCAGCCCCCCACAGGGAAGACTAGCGGGGGGCCCCCGGTTCTTC.

This chain connects TRBV14 to TRBJ2-7, with D tentatively TRBD1 or TRBD2 (6 bases each). Trimming stripped 3 bases from V and 1 base from J, with 13 bases between. The germline V gene has CDR1 SGHDN and CDR2 FVKESK. The CDR3 has 15 amino acids. The CDR3 region is CASSQGGTPSYEQYF. As DNA, the CDR3 is TGTGCCAGCAGCCAGGGCGGGACACCTTCCTACGAGCAGTACTTC.

The V call is TRBV19, the J call TRBJ1-2; TRBD1 aligns across 9 bases. Germline trimming cut 6 bases from V and 4 bases from J; bases unmatched to any gene: 3. Germline V gene data show CDR1 as LNHDA and CDR2 as SQIVND (reference sequence). The CDR3 covers 13 residues. For the CDR3, the DNA is TGTGCCAGTAGAACAGGGGGCTCCTATGGCTACACCTTC. Translation: CASRTGGSYGYTF.